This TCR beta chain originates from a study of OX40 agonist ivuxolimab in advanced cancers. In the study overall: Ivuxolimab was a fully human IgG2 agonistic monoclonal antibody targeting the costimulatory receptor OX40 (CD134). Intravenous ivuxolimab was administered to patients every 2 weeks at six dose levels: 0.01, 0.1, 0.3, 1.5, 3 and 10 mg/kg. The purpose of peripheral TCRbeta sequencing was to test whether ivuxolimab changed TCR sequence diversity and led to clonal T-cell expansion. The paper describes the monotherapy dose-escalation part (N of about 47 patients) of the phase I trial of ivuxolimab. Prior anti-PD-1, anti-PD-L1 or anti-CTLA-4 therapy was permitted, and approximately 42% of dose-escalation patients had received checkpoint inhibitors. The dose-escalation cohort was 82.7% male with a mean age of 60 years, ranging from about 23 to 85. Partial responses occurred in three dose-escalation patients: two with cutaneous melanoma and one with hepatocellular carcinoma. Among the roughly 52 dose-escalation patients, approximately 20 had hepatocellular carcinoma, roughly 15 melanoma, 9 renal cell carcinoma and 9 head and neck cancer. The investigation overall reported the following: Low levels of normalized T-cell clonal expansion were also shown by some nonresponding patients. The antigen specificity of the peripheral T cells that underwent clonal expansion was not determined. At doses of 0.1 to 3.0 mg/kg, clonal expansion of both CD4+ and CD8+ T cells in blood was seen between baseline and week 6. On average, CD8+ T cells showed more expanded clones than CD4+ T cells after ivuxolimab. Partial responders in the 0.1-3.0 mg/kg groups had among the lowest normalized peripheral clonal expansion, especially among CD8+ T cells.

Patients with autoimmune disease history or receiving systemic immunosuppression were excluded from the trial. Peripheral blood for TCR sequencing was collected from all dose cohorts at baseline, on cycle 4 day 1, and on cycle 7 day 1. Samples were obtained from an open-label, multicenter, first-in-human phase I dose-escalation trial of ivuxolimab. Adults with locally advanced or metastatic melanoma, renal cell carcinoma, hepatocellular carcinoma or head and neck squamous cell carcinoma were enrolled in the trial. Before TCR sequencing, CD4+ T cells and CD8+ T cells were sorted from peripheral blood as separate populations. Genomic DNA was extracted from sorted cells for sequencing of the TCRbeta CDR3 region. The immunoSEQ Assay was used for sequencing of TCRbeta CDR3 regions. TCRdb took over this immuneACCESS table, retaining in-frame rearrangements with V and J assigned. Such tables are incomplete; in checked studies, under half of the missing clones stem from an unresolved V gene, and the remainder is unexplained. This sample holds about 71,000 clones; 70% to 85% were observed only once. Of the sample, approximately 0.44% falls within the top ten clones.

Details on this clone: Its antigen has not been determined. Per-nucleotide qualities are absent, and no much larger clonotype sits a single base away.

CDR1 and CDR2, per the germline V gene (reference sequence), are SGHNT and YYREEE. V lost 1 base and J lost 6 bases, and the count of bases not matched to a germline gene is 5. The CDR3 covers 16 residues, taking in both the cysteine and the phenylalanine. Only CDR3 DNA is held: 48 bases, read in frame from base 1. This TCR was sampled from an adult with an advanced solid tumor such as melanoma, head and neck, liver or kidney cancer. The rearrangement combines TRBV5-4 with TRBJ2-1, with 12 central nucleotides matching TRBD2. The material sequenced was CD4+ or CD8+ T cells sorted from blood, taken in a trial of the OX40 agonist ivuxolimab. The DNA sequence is TGTGCCAGCAGCTTGTGGCTAGCGGGAGGGATCAATGAGCAGTTCTTC. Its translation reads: CASSLWLAGGINEQFF.